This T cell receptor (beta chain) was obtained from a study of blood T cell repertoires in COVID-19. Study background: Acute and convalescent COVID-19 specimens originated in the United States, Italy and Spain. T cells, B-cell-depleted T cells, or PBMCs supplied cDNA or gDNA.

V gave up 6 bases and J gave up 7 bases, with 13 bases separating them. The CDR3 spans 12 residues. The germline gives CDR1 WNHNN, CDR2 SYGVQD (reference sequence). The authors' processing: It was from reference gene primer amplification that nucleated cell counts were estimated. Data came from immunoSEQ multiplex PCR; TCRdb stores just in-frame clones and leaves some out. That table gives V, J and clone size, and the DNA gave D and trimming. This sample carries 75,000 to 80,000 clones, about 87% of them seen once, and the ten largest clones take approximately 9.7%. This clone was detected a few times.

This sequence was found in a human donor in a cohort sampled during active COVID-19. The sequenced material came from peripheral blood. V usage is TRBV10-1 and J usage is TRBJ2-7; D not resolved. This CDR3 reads CASSDSFFEQYF. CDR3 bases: TGCGCCAGCAGCGACTCTTTTTTTGAGCAGTACTTC.